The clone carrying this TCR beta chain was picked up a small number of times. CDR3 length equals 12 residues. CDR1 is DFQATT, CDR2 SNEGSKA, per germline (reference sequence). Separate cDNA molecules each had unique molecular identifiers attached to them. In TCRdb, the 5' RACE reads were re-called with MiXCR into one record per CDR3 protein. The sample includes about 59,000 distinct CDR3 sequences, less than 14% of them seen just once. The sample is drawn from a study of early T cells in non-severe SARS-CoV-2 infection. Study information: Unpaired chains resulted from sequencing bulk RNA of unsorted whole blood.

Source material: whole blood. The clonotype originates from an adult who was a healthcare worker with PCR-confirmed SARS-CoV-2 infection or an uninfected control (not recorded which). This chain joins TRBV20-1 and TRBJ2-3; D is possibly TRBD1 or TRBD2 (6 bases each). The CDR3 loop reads CSWGAGTDTQYF. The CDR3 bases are TGCAGCTGGGGGGCGGGCACAGATACGCAGTATTTT.